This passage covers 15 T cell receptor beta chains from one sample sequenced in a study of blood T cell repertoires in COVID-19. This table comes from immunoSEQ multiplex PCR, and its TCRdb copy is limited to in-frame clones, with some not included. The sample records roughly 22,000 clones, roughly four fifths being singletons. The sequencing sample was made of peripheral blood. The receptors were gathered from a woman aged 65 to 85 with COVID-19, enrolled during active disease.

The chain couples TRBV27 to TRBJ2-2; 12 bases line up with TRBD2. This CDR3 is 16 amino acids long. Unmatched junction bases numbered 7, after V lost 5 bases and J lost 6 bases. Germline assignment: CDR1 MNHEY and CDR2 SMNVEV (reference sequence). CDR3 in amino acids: CASSEVTSGRSGELFF. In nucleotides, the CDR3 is TGTGCCAGCAGTGAGGTCACTAGCGGGAGGTCCGGGGAGCTGTTTTTT.

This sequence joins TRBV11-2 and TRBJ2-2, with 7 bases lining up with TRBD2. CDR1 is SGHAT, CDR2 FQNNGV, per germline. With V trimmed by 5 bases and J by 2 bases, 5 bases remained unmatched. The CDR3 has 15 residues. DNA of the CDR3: TGTGCCAGCAGCCCCGGGACTACCAACACCGGGGAGCTGTTTTTT. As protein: CASSPGTTNTGELFF.

The CDR3 loop is CASSQGSTGGYTF. For the CDR3, the DNA is TGTGCCAGCAGCCAAGGTAGCACGGGGGGCTACACCTTC. The chain employs TRBV3-1 (or the pseudogene TRBV3-2) and TRBJ1-2; D is unresolved. V was pared by 1 base and J by 8 bases, with 11 bases between. The CDR3 is made up of 13 amino acids. Germline CDR1 is LGHDT and CDR2 is YNNKEL (reference sequence).

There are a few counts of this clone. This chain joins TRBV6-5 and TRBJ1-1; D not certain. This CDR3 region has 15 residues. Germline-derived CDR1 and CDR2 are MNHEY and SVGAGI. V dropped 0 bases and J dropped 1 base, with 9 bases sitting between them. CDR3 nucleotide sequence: TGTGCCAGCAGTTACTCGATGTGGCAGAACACTGAAGCTTTCTTT. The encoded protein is CASSYSMWQNTEAFF.

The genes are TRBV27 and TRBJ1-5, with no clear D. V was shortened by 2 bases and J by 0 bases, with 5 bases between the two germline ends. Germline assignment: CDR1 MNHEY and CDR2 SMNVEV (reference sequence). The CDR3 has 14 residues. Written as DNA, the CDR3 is TGTGCCAGCAGTTTAACGGTTAGCAATCAGCCCCAGCATTTT. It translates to CASSLTVSNQPQHF.

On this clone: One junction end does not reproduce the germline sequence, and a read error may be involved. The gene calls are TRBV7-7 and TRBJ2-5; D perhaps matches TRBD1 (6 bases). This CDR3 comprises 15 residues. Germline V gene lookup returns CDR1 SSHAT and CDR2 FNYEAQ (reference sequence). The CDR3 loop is CASSLVGASGETQYF. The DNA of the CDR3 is TGTGCTAGCAGCTTAGTGGGGGCCAGCGGCGAGACCCAGTACTTC. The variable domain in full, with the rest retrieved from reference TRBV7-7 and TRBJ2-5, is GAGVSQSPRYKVTKRGQDVTLRCDPISSHATLYWYQQALGQGPEFLTYFNYEAQPDKSGLPSDRFSAERPEGSISTLTIQRTEQRDSAMYRCASSLVGASGETQYFGPGTRLLVL.

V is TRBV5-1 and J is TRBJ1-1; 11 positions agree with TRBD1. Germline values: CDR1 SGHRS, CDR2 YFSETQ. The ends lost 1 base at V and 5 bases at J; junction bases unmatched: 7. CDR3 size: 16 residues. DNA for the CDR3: TGCGCCAGCAGCTTGATTTCGGGACAGGGGGGGACTGAAGCTTTCTTT. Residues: CASSLISGQGGTEAFF. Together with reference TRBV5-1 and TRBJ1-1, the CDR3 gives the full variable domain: KAGVTQTPRYLIKTRGQQVTLSCSPISGHRSVSWYQQTPGQGLQFLFEYFSETQRNKGNFPGRFSGRQFSNSRSEMNVSTLELGDSALYLCASSLISGQGGTEAFFGQGTRLTVV.

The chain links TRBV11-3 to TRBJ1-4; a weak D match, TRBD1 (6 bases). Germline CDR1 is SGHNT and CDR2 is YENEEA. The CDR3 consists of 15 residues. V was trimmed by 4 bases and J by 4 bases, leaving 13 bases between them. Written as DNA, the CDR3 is TGTGCCAGCAGCTCAAGGTACAGGGATAATGAAAAACTGTTTTTT. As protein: CASSSRYRDNEKLFF.

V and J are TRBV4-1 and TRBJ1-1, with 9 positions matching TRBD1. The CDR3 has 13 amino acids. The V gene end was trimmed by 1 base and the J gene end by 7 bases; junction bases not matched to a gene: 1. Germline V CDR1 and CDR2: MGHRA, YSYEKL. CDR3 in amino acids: CASSQGDRDEAFF. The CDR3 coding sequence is TGCGCCAGCAGCCAAGGGGACAGGGATGAAGCTTTCTTT.

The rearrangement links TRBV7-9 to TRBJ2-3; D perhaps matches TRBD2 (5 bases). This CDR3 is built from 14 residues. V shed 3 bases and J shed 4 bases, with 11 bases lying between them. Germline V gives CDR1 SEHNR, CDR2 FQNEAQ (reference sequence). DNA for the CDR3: TGTGCCAGCAGCTTTTCCGGGAATTCAGATACGCAGTATTTT. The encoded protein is CASSFSGNSDTQYF.

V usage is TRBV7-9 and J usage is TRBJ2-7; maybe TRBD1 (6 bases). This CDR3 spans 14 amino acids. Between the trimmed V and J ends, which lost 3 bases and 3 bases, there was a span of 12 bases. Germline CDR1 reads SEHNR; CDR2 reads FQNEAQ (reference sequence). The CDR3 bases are TGTGCCAGCAGCTTGGCGAGGGGGTACTACGAGCAGTACTTC. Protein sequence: CASSLARGYYEQYF.

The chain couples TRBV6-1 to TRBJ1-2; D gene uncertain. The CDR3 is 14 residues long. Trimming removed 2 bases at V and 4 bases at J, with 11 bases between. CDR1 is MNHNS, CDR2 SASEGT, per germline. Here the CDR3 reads CASSERRVVYGYTF. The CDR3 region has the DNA TGTGCCAGCAGTGAACGTCGGGTGGTCTATGGCTACACCTTC.

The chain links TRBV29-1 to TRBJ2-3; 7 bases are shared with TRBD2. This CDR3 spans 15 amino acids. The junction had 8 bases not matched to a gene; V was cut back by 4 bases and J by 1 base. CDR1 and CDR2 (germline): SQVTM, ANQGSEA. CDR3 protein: CSVGLGSGGTDTQYF. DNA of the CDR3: TGCAGCGTTGGGTTGGGCAGCGGGGGCACAGATACGCAGTATTTT.

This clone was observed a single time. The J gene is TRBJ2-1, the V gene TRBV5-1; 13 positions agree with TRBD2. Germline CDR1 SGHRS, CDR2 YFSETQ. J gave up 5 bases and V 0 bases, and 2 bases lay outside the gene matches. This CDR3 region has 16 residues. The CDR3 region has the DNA TGCGCCAGCAGCTTGGCCGGGACTAGCGGGGACAATGAGCAGTTCTTC. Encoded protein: CASSLAGTSGDNEQFF.

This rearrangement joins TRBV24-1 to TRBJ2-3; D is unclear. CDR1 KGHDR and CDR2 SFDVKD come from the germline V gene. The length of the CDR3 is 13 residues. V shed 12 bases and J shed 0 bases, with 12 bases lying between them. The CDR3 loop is CAVSEPSTDTQYF. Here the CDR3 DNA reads TGTGCCGTCTCGGAGCCTAGCACAGATACGCAGTATTTT.